The 24 T cell receptor beta chains presented below share a single source sample, sequenced in a study. TCRdb re-analysed the 5' RACE reads in MiXCR, keeping a single row per CDR3 protein. Of some 40,000 distinct CDR3 sequences listed, less than 35% were seen once; the top ten hold 3.5% to 4%. The sequencing sample was made of memory CD4+ T cells sorted from a lymph node. Subset in this sample: memory CD4+ T cells, CD4+CD45RO+CD25-. Source of these receptors: a female donor with breast cancer.

V gene TRBV27 combines with J gene TRBJ2-1; 16 bases agree with TRBD2. The CDR3 is 17 residues long. CDR1 is MNHEY, CDR2 SMNVEV, per germline (reference sequence). Trimming removed 2 bases from V and 2 bases from J; junction bases left unmatched: 0. The CDR3 DNA reads TGTGCCAGCAGTTTAGGGACTAGCGGGGGGGCCTACAATGAGCAGTTCTTC. This sequence encodes CASSLGTSGGAYNEQFF.

The sample holds a few counts of this clonotype. The V gene is TRBV4-3, the J gene TRBJ2-1; 11 bases agree with TRBD2. The CDR3 is 17 amino acids. Germline loops: CDR1 LGHNA, CDR2 YSLEER. J gave up 9 bases and V 1 base, and 11 bases lay outside the gene matches. The CDR3 loop is CASSQGTGSGRASEQFF. The CDR3 DNA reads as TGCGCCAGCAGCCAAGGAACTGGTAGCGGGAGGGCCAGTGAGCAGTTCTTC.

This clonotype appeared a few times. Written as DNA, the CDR3 is TGTGCCAGCTCACCAGTGGGACAGACCTACGAGCAGTACTTC. Protein sequence: CASSPVGQTYEQYF. This rearrangement joins TRBV18 to TRBJ2-7, with TRBD1 matching 7 bases. Germline V gives CDR1 KGHSH, CDR2 LQKENI. V was clipped by 2 bases and J by 2 bases; unmatched bases: 3. This CDR3 is 14 amino acids long.

This clonotype was counted between two and nine times. V and J are TRBV24-1 and TRBJ2-1; D unresolved. This CDR3 has 12 residues. Germline loops: CDR1 KGHDR, CDR2 SFDVKD. V dropped 2 bases and J dropped 8 bases, with 6 bases sitting between them. For the CDR3, the DNA is TGTGCCACCAGTGATTATAGGGATGAGCAGTTCTTC. Translation gives CATSDYRDEQFF.

The chain combines TRBV7-9 with TRBJ2-2, with D perhaps assigned TRBD1 or TRBD2 (5 bases each). The CDR3 spans 15 residues. Germline loops: CDR1 SEHNR, CDR2 FQNEAQ (reference sequence). With 5 bases removed from V and 3 bases from J, the gap between germline ends came to 13 bases. This CDR3 is CASSPSLGDTGELFF. In DNA form, the CDR3 reads TGTGCCAGCAGCCCCAGTTTGGGGGACACCGGGGAGCTGTTTTTT.

This clonotype occurred a few times. The rearrangement joins TRBV24-1 to TRBJ2-1, with 12 bases fitting TRBD2. Germline lookup yields CDR1 KGHDR and CDR2 SFDVKD. The V gene end was trimmed by 3 bases and the J gene end by 12 bases; junction bases not matched to a gene: 14. The CDR3 extends over 17 amino acids. The CDR3 region has the DNA TGTGCCACCAGTGATCGAAAAAGGACTAGCGGGGCCGGGGGGCAGTTCTTC. It encodes CATSDRKRTSGAGGQFF.

This clonotype turned up a few times. The V call is TRBV5-1, the J call TRBJ2-7; no reliable D call. The CDR3 is 15 residues long. Germline-derived CDR1 and CDR2 are SGHRS and YFSETQ. V was clipped by 2 bases and J by 0 bases, with 12 bases between them. This CDR3 is CASSFVGTSSYEQYF. The CDR3 nucleotides read TGCGCCAGCAGCTTTGTCGGAACAAGCTCCTACGAGCAGTACTTC. Variable domain in full (rest from reference TRBV5-1 and TRBJ2-7): KAGVTQTPRYLIKTRGQQVTLSCSPISGHRSVSWYQQTPGQGLQFLFEYFSETQRNKGNFPGRFSGRQFSNSRSEMNVSTLELGDSALYLCASSFVGTSSYEQYFGPGTRLTVT.

The V and J genes are TRBV20-1 and TRBJ2-5, with D tentatively TRBD2 (5 bases). The CDR3 is made up of 13 amino acids. V lost 5 bases, J lost 5 bases, and 15 bases lay in between. Germline V gene lookup returns CDR1 DFQATT and CDR2 SNEGSKA (reference sequence). CDR3: CSAAGDYTETQYF. The CDR3 nucleotides read TGCAGTGCTGCGGGTGACTACACGGAGACCCAGTACTTC.

This chain links TRBV7-6 with TRBJ2-1; D uncertain. This CDR3 is 12 amino acids long. Trimming pared 5 bases from V and 9 bases from J, leaving 11 bases between. The germline V gene has CDR1 SGHVS and CDR2 FNYEAQ. As DNA, the CDR3 is TGTGCCAGCAGCACCTACAGTGGTGAGCAGTTCTTC. This sequence encodes CASSTYSGEQFF.

In nucleotides, the CDR3 is TGCGCCAGCAGCTTAAAGACCGGGGAGCTGTTTTTT. Translation gives CASSLKTGELFF. The chain uses TRBV5-1 and TRBJ2-2; D unresolved. CDR3 size: 12 residues. The germline V gene encodes CDR1 SGHRS and CDR2 YFSETQ. V lost 2 bases and J lost 5, with 4 bases in between.

The rearrangement links TRBV24-1 to TRBJ1-2; D gene unclear. This CDR3 spans 13 amino acids. V was shortened by 4 bases and J by 4 bases, with 9 bases between the two germline ends. Germline-derived CDR1 and CDR2 are KGHDR and SFDVKD. The CDR3 DNA reads as TGTGCCACCAGTGACCGGGTCTCCTATGGCTACACCTTC. It codes for CATSDRVSYGYTF.

In nucleotides, the CDR3 is TGTGCCAGCAGCCAAGATCTAAAGACAGGCGGATCTCTCTGGGAGCAGTTCTTC. As protein: CASSQDLKTGGSLWEQFF. The genes are TRBV4-2 and TRBJ2-1, with D maybe TRBD1 (6 bases). Germline CDR1 is LGHNA and CDR2 is YNFKEQ. The CDR3 covers 18 residues. The V gene lost 0 bases and the J gene lost 10 bases, with 25 bases spanning the gap.

This clonotype was observed a handful of times. This chain links TRBV29-1 with TRBJ2-3, with D tentatively TRBD2 (6 bases). Between the trimmed V and J ends, which lost 3 bases and 2 bases, there was a span of 15 bases. CDR3 length equals 15 residues. Per germline, CDR1 SQVTM and CDR2 ANQGSEA. CDR3 sequence: CSVDSGAGYTDTQYF. The CDR3 region has the DNA TGCAGCGTTGATTCCGGGGCGGGATACACAGATACGCAGTATTTT.

The table lists this clonotype with a few counts. The genes are TRBV6-5 and TRBJ1-1, with D possibly matching TRBD1 (5 bases). V was cut by 5 bases and J by 4 bases, with 11 bases left in between. Germline V CDR1 and CDR2: MNHEY, SVGAGI. This CDR3 comprises 13 residues. The DNA for the CDR3 is TGTGCCAGCAGTCCCCTCGGGGGCACTGAAGCTTTCTTT. It yields the protein CASSPLGGTEAFF.

The chain combines TRBV25-1 with TRBJ2-2; no reliable D call. The CDR3 totals 15 residues. Trimming removed 3 bases at V and 3 bases at J, with 11 bases between. Per the germline V gene, CDR1 is MGHDK and CDR2 is SYGVNS. The CDR3 nucleotides read TGTGCCAGCAGTGACGACCGCACACACACCGGGGAGCTGTTTTTT. Translating gives CASSDDRTHTGELFF.

V gene TRBV5-6 combines with J gene TRBJ2-5; TRBD1 might be the D (8 bases). The CDR3 runs to 15 residues. The ends were cut back, 4 bases at V and 7 bases at J, with 20 bases in the middle. CDR1 SGHDT and CDR2 YYEEEE come from the germline V gene. In DNA, the CDR3 is TGTGCCAGCAGCCCCAAGGACAGGGAGGGGATGACCCAGTACTTC. It codes for CASSPKDREGMTQYF. Based on the CDR3 plus reference TRBV5-6 and TRBJ2-5, the full variable domain is DAGVTQSPTHLIKTRGQQVTLRCSPKSGHDTVSWYQQALGQGPQFIFQYYEEEERQRGNFPDRFSGHQFPNYSSELNVNALLLGDSALYLCASSPKDREGMTQYFGPGTRLLVL.

V gene TRBV2 combines with J gene TRBJ1-2, with TRBD1 as a possible D gene (6 bases). Germline V lookup: CDR1 SNHLY, CDR2 FYNNEI. The CDR3 is made up of 13 amino acids. V was shortened by 2 bases and J by 2 bases, with 6 bases between the two germline ends. The CDR3 reads CASSEQGNYGYTF. Here the CDR3 DNA reads TGTGCCAGCAGTGAACAGGGGAACTATGGCTACACCTTC.

This chain connects TRBV5-1 to TRBJ1-1; no clear D. V was trimmed by 0 bases and J by 0 bases, leaving 6 bases between them. The CDR3 has 14 amino acids. Germline V CDR1 and CDR2: SGHRS, YFSETQ. DNA for the CDR3: TGCGCCAGCAGCTTGGACGGTCTGAACACTGAAGCTTTCTTT. Its protein product is CASSLDGLNTEAFF.

The chain employs TRBV5-1 and TRBJ2-1, with TRBD1 matching over 10 bases. This CDR3 spans 14 amino acids. CDR1 and CDR2 from the germline V gene are SGHRS and YFSETQ. The ends lost 4 bases at V and 8 bases at J; junction bases unmatched: 6. For the CDR3, the DNA is TGCGCCAGCAGCCCAGGACAGGGGGGCGATGAGCAGTTCTTC. Its translation: CASSPGQGGDEQFF.

This clonotype occurred once. The V gene is TRBV11-3, the J gene TRBJ2-5; D is unresolved. Per germline, CDR1 SGHNT and CDR2 YENEEA. Between the trimmed V and J ends, which lost 1 base and 3 bases, there was a span of 6 bases. The CDR3 runs 13 residues. As DNA, the CDR3 is TGTGCCAGCAGCTTAGGCTGGGAAGAGACCCAGTACTTC. This gives the protein CASSLGWEETQYF.

J is TRBJ2-5 and V is TRBV7-9, with 13 bases identical to TRBD2. The CDR3 runs 18 residues. Trimming took 5 bases from V and 1 from J; bases not matched to a gene: 10. CDR1 and CDR2 (germline): SEHNR, FQNEAQ (reference sequence). The CDR3: CASSPGTSGNLIQETQYF. The CDR3 DNA reads TGTGCCAGCAGCCCCGGGACTAGCGGGAATCTGATCCAAGAGACCCAGTACTTC.

The table lists this clonotype with many counts. The chain carries TRBV4-3 and TRBJ2-1; 9 bases are shared with TRBD2. CDR1 and CDR2 from the germline V gene are LGHNA and YSLEER. Trimming removed 1 base from V and 12 bases from J; junction bases left unmatched: 7. This CDR3 has 14 amino acids. The CDR3 reads CASSQGTSGPSQFF. CDR3 nucleotides: TGCGCCAGCAGCCAAGGAACTAGCGGGCCCTCGCAGTTCTTC.

This clonotype was counted between two and nine times. The J gene is TRBJ2-1, the V gene TRBV3-1; TRBD2 matches at 10 bases. The CDR3 loop spans 15 amino acids. Per germline, CDR1 LGHDT and CDR2 YNNKEL (reference sequence). Losses at the gene ends were 4 bases for V and 7 bases for J; bases not matched to a gene: 7. CDR3 DNA: TGTGCCAGCAGCCTTCTAGCTAGCGGGAGTAATGAGCAGTTCTTC. This codes for CASSLLASGSNEQFF.

On this clonotype: The junction departs from germline at one end; a sequencing error may be responsible. The V gene is TRBV19, the J gene TRBJ2-1, with D possibly matching TRBD1 (6 bases). CDR3 length equals 14 residues. Germline V gene data show CDR1 as LNHDA and CDR2 as SQIVND (reference sequence). The CDR3 protein is CTSSNRASYNEQFF. CDR3 in DNA: TGTACCAGTAGTAACAGGGCTTCCTACAATGAGCAGTTCTTC.